A single sample is the source of the 22 T cell receptor beta chains below, sequenced in a study of molecular identifiers for immune sequencing clone quantification. MiXCR, applied by TCRdb to the PCR reads, yields one record per CDR3 protein. The repertoire holds around 460,000 distinct CDR3 sequences, with about a fifth as singletons. Sequencing was carried out using naive CD8+ T cells from blood, with Jurkat cell RNA spiked in. Subset here: FACS-sorted CD8+CD4-CCR7+CD45RA+ naive T cells. These receptors all stem from a human donor in good health. Some libraries in this study had Jurkat cell RNA spiked in.

V and J are TRBV6-2 or TRBV6-3 and TRBJ2-3; D might be TRBD1 (5 bases). Germline V gene lookup returns CDR1 MNHEY and CDR2 SVGEGT. V lost 3 bases to trimming and J lost 2 bases, with 12 bases between them. CDR3 size: 15 residues. The CDR3 spells CASSYLWGSTDTQYF. The CDR3 DNA follows: TGTGCCAGCAGTTATCTCTGGGGCTCCACAGATACGCAGTATTTT.

The chain links TRBV19 to TRBJ2-6; 8 nucleotides match TRBD2. The germline gives CDR1 LNHDA, CDR2 SQIVND (reference sequence). V shed 5 bases, J shed 2 bases, and the junction held 8 bases outside the gene matches. The CDR3 length is 17 residues. The CDR3 DNA follows: TGTGCCAGTAGTCAACGGGAGGGAATTGCTGGGGCCAACGTCCTGACTTTC. It specifies CASSQREGIAGANVLTF.

The chain has TRBV5-1 and TRBJ2-7; TRBD2 matches 7 bases. V trimming: 4 bases; J trimming: 1 base; junction bases outside the gene matches: 5. The CDR3 is 14 amino acids. Germline assignment: CDR1 SGHRS and CDR2 YFSETQ. The CDR3 DNA follows: TGCGCCAGCAGCCCGGTGGGAGGGTCCTACGAGCAGTACTTC. This encodes CASSPVGGSYEQYF. The full variable domain, with the rest looked up from reference TRBV5-1 and TRBJ2-7, is KAGVTQTPRYLIKTRGQQVTLSCSPISGHRSVSWYQQTPGQGLQFLFEYFSETQRNKGNFPGRFSGRQFSNSRSEMNVSTLELGDSALYLCASSPVGGSYEQYFGPGTRLTVT.

This clonotype was seen more than once but under ten times. The gene calls are TRBV13 and TRBJ2-1, with 12 bases identical to TRBD2. The CDR3 is 14 residues long. CDR1 PRHDT and CDR2 FYEKMQ come from the germline V gene (reference sequence). V trimming: 9 bases; J trimming: 6 bases; junction bases outside the gene matches: 6. CDR3 residues: CASTSGGPGNEQFF. CDR3 sequence (DNA): TGTGCCAGTACTAGCGGGGGGCCGGGCAATGAGCAGTTCTTC. Supplemented by reference TRBV13 and TRBJ2-1, the full variable domain reads AAGVIQSPRHLIKEKRETATLKCYPIPRHDTVYWYQQGPGQDPQFLISFYEKMQSDKGSIPDRFSAQQFSDYHSELNMSSLELGDSALYFCASTSGGPGNEQFFGPGTRLTVL.

This clonotype has at least ten counts. This chain joins TRBV25-1 and TRBJ1-6; D unclear. The length of the CDR3 is 14 residues. The V end was cut by 0 bases, the J end by 0 bases, with 0 bases between. Germline V gene data show CDR1 as MGHDK and CDR2 as SYGVNS. The CDR3 region is CASSEYSYNSPLHF. The CDR3 region has the DNA TGTGCCAGCAGTGAATACTCCTATAATTCACCCCTCCACTTT.

This clonotype was seen ten or more times. CDR3 protein: CASSLLAFKATDTQYF. Written as DNA, the CDR3 is TGCGCCAGCAGCTTGTTAGCCTTCAAGGCCACAGATACGCAGTATTTT. The rearrangement joins TRBV5-1 to TRBJ2-3, with D unresolved. Germline CDR1 is SGHRS and CDR2 is YFSETQ. There are 16 residues in the CDR3. V lost 1 base and J 2 bases, leaving 14 bases between the germline ends.

This clonotype was recorded only once. The chain has TRBV6-2 or TRBV6-3 and TRBJ2-5; the D is unclear. CDR3 length: 14 residues. Between the trimmed V and J ends, which lost 6 bases and 0 bases, there was a span of 11 bases. Germline V gives CDR1 MNHEY, CDR2 SVGEGT. The CDR3 sequence is CASRGNLYQETQYF. The CDR3 DNA is TGTGCCAGCAGAGGCAACCTGTACCAAGAGACCCAGTACTTC.

CDR3 coding DNA: TGTGCCAGCAGCTTAGAGGGACTCTCCGATCGCGAAAAACTGTTTTTT. Translation gives CASSLEGLSDREKLFF. The chain recombines TRBV7-9 with TRBJ1-4, with D possibly TRBD1 on 5 matching bases. This CDR3 spans 16 amino acids. CDR1 and CDR2 from the germline V gene are SEHNR and FQNEAQ (reference sequence). V was shortened by 1 base and J by 8 bases, with 17 bases between the two germline ends. The whole variable domain, remainder taken from reference TRBV7-9 and TRBJ1-4, is DTGVSQNPRHKITKRGQNVTFRCDPISEHNRLYWYRQTLGQGPEFLTYFQNEAQLEKSRLLSDRFSAERPKGSFSTLEIQRTEQGDSAMYLCASSLEGLSDREKLFFGSGTQLSVL.

This rearrangement joins TRBV12-3 or TRBV12-4 to TRBJ2-7; unclear D gene. V shed 5 bases and J shed 2 bases, with 13 bases lying between them. The CDR3 covers 14 residues. The CDR3 DNA reads as TGTGCCAGCAGTCCCAGTCGTTTGGCCTACGAGCAGTACTTC. It codes for CASSPSRLAYEQYF.

This clonotype was counted ten times or more. The chain links TRBV7-9 to TRBJ2-7; 8 bases align to TRBD1. The ends lost 5 bases at V and 2 bases at J; junction bases unmatched: 5. The CDR3 runs 14 residues. The germline CDR1 and CDR2 sequences are SEHNR and FQNEAQ (reference sequence). This chain's CDR3 is CASSGQGIPYEQYF. The CDR3 bases are TGTGCCAGCAGCGGACAGGGAATCCCCTACGAGCAGTACTTC.

This clonotype occurred a few times. V and J are TRBV27 and TRBJ2-1; 13 bases map to TRBD2. V was clipped by 4 bases and J by 2 bases; unmatched bases: 5. Germline V gene sequence: CDR1 MNHEY, CDR2 SMNVEV (reference sequence). The CDR3 contains 17 residues. CDR3 bases: TGTGCCAGCAGTTCCAGGACTAGCGGGAGTCCCTACAATGAGCAGTTCTTC. It is translated as CASSSRTSGSPYNEQFF.

In regard to this clonotype: One end of the junction is discordant with germline, which a read error may explain. The chain recombines TRBV12-3 or TRBV12-4 with TRBJ2-6, with D uncertain. This CDR3 contains 18 residues. CDR3 coding DNA: TGTGCCAGCACTTCCCTCCTTTCGGTTCTCTCTGAGGCCGACGTCCTGACTTTC. As protein: CASTSLLSVLSEADVLTF.

This clonotype was detected a few times. V and J are TRBV11-3 and TRBJ2-7; D uncertain. CDR1 SGHNT and CDR2 YENEEA come from the germline V gene. Between the trimmed V and J ends, which lost 6 bases and 6 bases, there was a span of 12 bases. The CDR3 is 12 amino acids. In DNA, the CDR3 is TGTGCCAGCAGTCCGGACGGAAGCGAGCAGTACTTC. Protein product: CASSPDGSEQYF.

This clonotype appeared many times. The chain recombines TRBV27 with TRBJ2-2, with D tentatively TRBD2 (5 bases). This CDR3 contains 15 residues. V was clipped by 6 bases and J by 4 bases, with 15 bases between them. The germline gives CDR1 MNHEY, CDR2 SMNVEV (reference sequence). CDR3: CASRLGPGSTGELFF. The CDR3 bases are TGTGCCAGCAGACTAGGTCCGGGGAGCACCGGGGAGCTGTTTTTT.

Concerning this clonotype itself: A single base separates this from a much larger clone, so it may be a read error. The rearrangement uses TRBV6-5 and TRBJ2-4; TRBD1 matches at 8 bases. Trimming took 5 bases from V and 1 from J; bases not matched to a gene: 1. Per germline, CDR1 MNHEY and CDR2 SVGAGI. The CDR3 runs to 14 residues. This CDR3 is CASSRQGAKNIQYF. The DNA of the CDR3 is TGTGCCAGCAGTCGACAGGGGGCCAAAAACATTCAGTACTTC.

This clonotype was seen ten or more times. The chain couples TRBV3-1 to TRBJ2-5; D not certain. The CDR3 runs 15 residues. Trimming pared 0 bases from V and 1 base from J, leaving 9 bases between. Germline CDR1 and CDR2: LGHDT and YNNKEL (reference sequence). CDR3 nucleotide sequence: TGTGCCAGCAGCCAAGAGCAGGCGGTCCAAGAGACCCAGTACTTC. Its protein is CASSQEQAVQETQYF.

The V and J genes are TRBV6-2 or TRBV6-3 and TRBJ2-7, with TRBD1 identical over 8 bases. CDR1 is MNHEY, CDR2 SVGEGT, per germline. J was trimmed by 3 bases and V by 0 bases; bases with no gene match: 13. The CDR3 is 18 amino acids. The CDR3 region has the DNA TGTGCCAGCAGTTACTCAGAGACAGGGGAATGGCGACTCTACGAGCAGTACTTC. Residues: CASSYSETGEWRLYEQYF.

In this sample, this clonotype turned up a few times. The rearrangement joins TRBV18 to TRBJ1-2; D gene uncertain. Germline values: CDR1 KGHSH, CDR2 LQKENI. This CDR3 comprises 14 residues. The V end was cut by 3 bases, the J end by 4 bases, with 12 bases between. This chain's CDR3 is CASSPEGPSYGYTF. DNA for the CDR3: TGTGCCAGCTCACCCGAAGGTCCATCCTATGGCTACACCTTC. Full variable domain (rest looked up from reference TRBV18 and TRBJ1-2): NAGVMQNPRHLVRRRGQEARLRCSPMKGHSHVYWYRQLPEEGLKFMVYLQKENIIDESGMPKERFSAEFPKEGPSILRIQQVVRGDSAAYFCASSPEGPSYGYTFGSGTRLTVV.

This clonotype was detected many times. The V gene is TRBV7-8, the J gene TRBJ2-2; D not resolved. Per germline, CDR1 SGHVS and CDR2 FQNEAQ. The ends were cut back, 4 bases at V and 8 bases at J, with 11 bases in the middle. The length of the CDR3 is 13 residues. In nucleotides, the CDR3 is TGTGCCAGCAGCTCTTGGACCGCTGGGGAGCTGTTTTTT. It specifies CASSSWTAGELFF.

This clonotype was counted only a few times. This chain connects TRBV20-1 to TRBJ2-7; TRBD1 matches at 9 bases. Trimming at V came to 3 bases and at J to 4 bases, leaving 7 bases not matched to a gene. Germline lookup yields CDR1 DFQATT and CDR2 SNEGSKA (reference sequence). This CDR3 contains 14 residues. CDR3 sequence: CSARGRDRAYEQYF. The CDR3, as DNA: TGCAGTGCTAGGGGTAGGGACAGGGCGTACGAGCAGTACTTC.

This chain connects TRBV4-1 to TRBJ2-1; D uncertain. V lost 1 base, J lost 15 bases, and 10 bases lay in between. There are 11 residues in the CDR3. From germline, CDR1 is MGHRA and CDR2 YSYEKL. CDR3 DNA: TGCGCCAGCAGCCAAGTCGGTAGGCTGTTCTTC. Translated, it gives CASSQVGRLFF.

About this clonotype: Mismatch with germline at one junction end may stem from a read error. The chain is built from TRBV4-2 and TRBJ2-5; TRBD2 might be the D (5 bases). In germline, CDR1 is LGHNA, CDR2 YNFKEQ. This CDR3 has 16 amino acids. CDR3 coding DNA: TGTGCCAGCAGCCAAGAGTTGAGCGGCCACCAAGAGACCCGGTACTTC. Protein: CASSQELSGHQETRYF.